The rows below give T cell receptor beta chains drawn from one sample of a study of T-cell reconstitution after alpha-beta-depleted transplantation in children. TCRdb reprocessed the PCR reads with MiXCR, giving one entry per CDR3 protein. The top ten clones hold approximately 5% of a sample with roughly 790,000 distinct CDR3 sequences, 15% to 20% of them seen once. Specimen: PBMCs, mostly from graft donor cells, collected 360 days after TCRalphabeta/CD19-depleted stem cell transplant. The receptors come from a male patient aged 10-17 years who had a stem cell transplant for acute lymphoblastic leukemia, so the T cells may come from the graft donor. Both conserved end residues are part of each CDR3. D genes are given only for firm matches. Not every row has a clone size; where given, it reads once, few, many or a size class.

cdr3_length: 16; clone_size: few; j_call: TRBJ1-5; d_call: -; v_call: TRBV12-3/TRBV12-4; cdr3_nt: TGTGCCAGCAGCTACGTCCCCCCAGGGAGCAATCAGCCCCAGCATTTT; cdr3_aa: CASSYVPPGSNQPQHF
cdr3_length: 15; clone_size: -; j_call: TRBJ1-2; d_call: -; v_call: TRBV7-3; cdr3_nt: TGTGCCAGCAGCTATTCGGGGGGCGGCATCTATGGCTACACCTTC; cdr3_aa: CASSYSGGGIYGYTF
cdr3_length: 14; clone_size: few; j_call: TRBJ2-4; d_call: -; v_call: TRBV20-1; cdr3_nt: TGCAGTACTGGGGGGAGATTCTCCAAAAACATTCAGTACTTC; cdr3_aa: CSTGGRFSKNIQYF
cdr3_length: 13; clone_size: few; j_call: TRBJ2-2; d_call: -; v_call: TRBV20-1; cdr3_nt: TGCAGTGTTCGGATTATTAACACCGGGGAGCTGTTTTTT; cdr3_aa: CSVRIINTGELFF
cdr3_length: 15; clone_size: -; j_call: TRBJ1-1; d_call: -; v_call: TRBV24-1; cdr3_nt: TGTGCCACCAGTGATCCGGGTCGTTCAGACACTGAAGCTTTCTTT; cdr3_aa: CATSDPGRSDTEAFF
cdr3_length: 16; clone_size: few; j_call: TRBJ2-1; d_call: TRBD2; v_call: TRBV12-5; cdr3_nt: TGTGCTAGTGGTAAATCCGGGACTAGCAACTACAATGAGCAGTTCTTC; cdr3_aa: CASGKSGTSNYNEQFF
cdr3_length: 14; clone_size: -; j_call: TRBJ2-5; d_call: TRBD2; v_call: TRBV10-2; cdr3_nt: TGCGCCACCTACGCGGATCTAGCGGAAGAGACCCAGTACTTC; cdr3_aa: CATYADLAEETQYF
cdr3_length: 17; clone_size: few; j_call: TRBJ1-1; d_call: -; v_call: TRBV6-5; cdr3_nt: TGTGCCAGCAGTTACTCAGGAGGGGCTATAAGCTCGACTGAAGCTTTCTTT; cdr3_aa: CASSYSGGAISSTEAFF
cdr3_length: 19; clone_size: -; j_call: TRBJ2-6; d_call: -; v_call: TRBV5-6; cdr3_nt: TGTGCCAGCAGCTTGGTTGGACAGGGGACTAGGTCTGGGGCCAACGTCCTGACTTTC; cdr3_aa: CASSLVGQGTRSGANVLTF
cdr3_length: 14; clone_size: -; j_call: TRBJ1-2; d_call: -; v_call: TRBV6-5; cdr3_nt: TGTGCCAGCAGTTACAAGTACAGTGTAGGAGGCTACACCTTC; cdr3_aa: CASSYKYSVGGYTF
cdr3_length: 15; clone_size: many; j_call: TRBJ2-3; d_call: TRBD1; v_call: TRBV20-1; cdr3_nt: TGCAGTGCTCTCCCCGACAGGGGAAACACAGATACGCAGTATTTT; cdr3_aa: CSALPDRGNTDTQYF
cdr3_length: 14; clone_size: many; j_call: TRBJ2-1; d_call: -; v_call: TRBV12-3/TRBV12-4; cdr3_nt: TGTGCCAGCAGCGGGGGCCTGGGGGACAATGAGCAGTTCTTC; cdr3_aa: CASSGGLGDNEQFF
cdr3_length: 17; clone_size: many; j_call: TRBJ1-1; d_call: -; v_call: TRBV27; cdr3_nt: TGTGCCAGCAGTAAATCGGGGACTATAAACCTGAACACTGAAGCTTTCTTT; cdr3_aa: CASSKSGTINLNTEAFF
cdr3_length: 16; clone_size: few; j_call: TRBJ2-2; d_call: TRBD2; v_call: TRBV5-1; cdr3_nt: TGCGCCAGCAGCTTGATAGCGGGAGCGGTCACCGGGGAGCTGTTTTTT; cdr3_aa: CASSLIAGAVTGELFF
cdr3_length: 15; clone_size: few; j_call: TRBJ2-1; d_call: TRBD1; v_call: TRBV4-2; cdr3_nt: TGTGCCAGCAGGTGGATACAGGGGGCCGATAATGAGCAGTTCTTC; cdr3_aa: CASRWIQGADNEQFF
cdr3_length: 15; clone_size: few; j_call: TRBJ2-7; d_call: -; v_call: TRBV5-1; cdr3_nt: TGCGCCAGCAGCTTGGGCCAGTCGGGAGTCTACGAGCAGTACTTC; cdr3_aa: CASSLGQSGVYEQYF
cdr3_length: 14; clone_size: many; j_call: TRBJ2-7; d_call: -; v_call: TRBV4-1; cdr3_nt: TGCGCCAGCAGCCTCCAGGGAGTCATCACCGAGCAGTACTTC; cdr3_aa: CASSLQGVITEQYF
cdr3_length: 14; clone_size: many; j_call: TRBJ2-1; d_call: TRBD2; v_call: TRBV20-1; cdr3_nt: TGCAGTGCTTTTGGGACTAGCGGGAGAGGTGAGCAGTTCTTC; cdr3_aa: CSAFGTSGRGEQFF
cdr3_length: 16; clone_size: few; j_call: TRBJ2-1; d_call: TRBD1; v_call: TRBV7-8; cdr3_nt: TGTGCCAGCAGCTTAAGGACAGGGGGGAACTACAATGAGCAGTTCTTC; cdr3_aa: CASSLRTGGNYNEQFF
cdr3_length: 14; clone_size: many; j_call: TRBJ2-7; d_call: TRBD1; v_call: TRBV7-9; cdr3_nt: TGTGCCAGCAGCTTTGGGGACAGGGGTTACGAGCAGTACTTC; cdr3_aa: CASSFGDRGYEQYF
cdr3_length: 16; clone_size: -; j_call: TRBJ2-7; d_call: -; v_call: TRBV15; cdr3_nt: TGTGCCACCAGCAGAGATAGACGGATAACCTCCTACGAGCAGTACTTC; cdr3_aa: CATSRDRRITSYEQYF
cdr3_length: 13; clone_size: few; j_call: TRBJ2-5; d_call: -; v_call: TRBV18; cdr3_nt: TGTGCCAGCTCACCTCTACACCAAGAGACCCAGTACTTC; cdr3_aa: CASSPLHQETQYF
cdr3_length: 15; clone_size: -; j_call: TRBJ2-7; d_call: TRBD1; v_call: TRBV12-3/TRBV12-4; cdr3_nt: TGTGCCAGCAGCCGCCCGGGACAGGCTGCCTACGAGCAGTACTTC; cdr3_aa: CASSRPGQAAYEQYF
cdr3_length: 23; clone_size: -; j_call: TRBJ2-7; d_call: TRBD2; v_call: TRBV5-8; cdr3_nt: TGTGCCAGCAGCTACGGGGGGGGAATTACCGGGGCCATCCCCGGATCCTTTACCTACGAGCAGTACTTC; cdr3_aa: CASSYGGGITGAIPGSFTYEQYF
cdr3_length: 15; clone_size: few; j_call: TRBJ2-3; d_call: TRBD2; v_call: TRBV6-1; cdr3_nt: TGTGCCAGCAATGTAGCGGGAGTGAGGACAGATACGCAGTATTTT; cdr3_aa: CASNVAGVRTDTQYF
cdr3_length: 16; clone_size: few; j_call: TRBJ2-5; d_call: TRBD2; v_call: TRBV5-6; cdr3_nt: TGTGCCAGCAGCTTTCCGGAGCTAGCGGGAGTAGAGACCCAGTACTTC; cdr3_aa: CASSFPELAGVETQYF
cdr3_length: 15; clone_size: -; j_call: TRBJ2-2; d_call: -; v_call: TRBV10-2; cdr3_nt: TGCGCCAGTGCCCGGGGGGCGGCGCCCGCCGGGGAGCTGTTTTTT; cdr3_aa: CASARGAAPAGELFF
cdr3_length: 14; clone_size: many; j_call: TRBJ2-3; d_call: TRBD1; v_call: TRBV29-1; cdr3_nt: TGCAGCGTCGAGAACAGGGGGCGCCCGGATACGCAGTATTTT; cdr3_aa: CSVENRGRPDTQYF
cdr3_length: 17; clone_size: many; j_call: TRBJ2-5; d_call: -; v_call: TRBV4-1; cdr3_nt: TGCGCCAGCAGCCAAGAGAGGTCAGGAGTCGGTTTAGAGACCCAGTACTTC; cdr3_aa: CASSQERSGVGLETQYF
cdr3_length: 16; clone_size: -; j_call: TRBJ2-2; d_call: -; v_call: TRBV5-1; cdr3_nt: TGCGCCAGCAGCTTGGAAGTGGGAGGTTCAACCGGGGAGCTGTTTTTT; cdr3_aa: CASSLEVGGSTGELFF
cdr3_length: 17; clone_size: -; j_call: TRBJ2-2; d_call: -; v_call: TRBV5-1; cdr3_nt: TGCGCCAGCAGCCCCTCCCCGCGGGGAGGAGGTTCCGGGGAGCTGTTTTTT; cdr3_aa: CASSPSPRGGGSGELFF
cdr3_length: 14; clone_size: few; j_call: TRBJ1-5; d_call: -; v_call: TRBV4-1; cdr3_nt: TGCGCCAGCAGCCAAGATTCGCTCAATCAGCCCCAGCATTTT; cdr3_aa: CASSQDSLNQPQHF
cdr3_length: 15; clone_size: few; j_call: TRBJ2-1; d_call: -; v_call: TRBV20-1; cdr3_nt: TGCAGTGCTAGATATCTCCCGATCCCCTACAATGAGCAGTTCTTC; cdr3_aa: CSARYLPIPYNEQFF
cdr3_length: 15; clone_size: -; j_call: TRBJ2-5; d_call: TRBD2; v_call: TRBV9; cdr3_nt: TGTGCCAGCAGCAAGAGCGGGAGGTACCAAGAGACCCAGTACTTC; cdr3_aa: CASSKSGRYQETQYF
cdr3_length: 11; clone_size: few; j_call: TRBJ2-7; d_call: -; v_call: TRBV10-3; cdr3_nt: TGTGCCATCAGGGCCCTAGGACAGCAGTACTTC; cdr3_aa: CAIRALGQQYF
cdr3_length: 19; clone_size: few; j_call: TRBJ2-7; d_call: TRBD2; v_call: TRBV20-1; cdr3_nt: TGCAGTGCAACCCATCCGACAGCCCTCTCCGGGACTAGCGGGATGGGTTATTACTTC; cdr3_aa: CSATHPTALSGTSGMGYYF
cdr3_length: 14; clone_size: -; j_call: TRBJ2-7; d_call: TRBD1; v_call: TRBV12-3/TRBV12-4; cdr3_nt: TGTGCCAGCAGTTCCAAGACAGGGGTAAAAGAGCAGTACTTC; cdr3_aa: CASSSKTGVKEQYF
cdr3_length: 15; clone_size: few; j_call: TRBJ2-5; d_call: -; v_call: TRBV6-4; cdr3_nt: TGTGCCAGCAGCTATAGAAGGGACCTTTTGGAGACCCAGTACTTC; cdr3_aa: CASSYRRDLLETQYF
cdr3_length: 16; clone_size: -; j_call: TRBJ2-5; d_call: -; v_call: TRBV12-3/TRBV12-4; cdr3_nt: TGTGCCAGCAGTTTTCGTAGTGGCCTTGCCCAAGAGACCCAGTACTTC; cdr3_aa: CASSFRSGLAQETQYF
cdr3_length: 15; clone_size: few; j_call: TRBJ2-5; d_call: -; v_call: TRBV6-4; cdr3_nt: TGTGCCAGCAGTGATTCGCCAGGGAACCAAGAGACCCAGTACTTC; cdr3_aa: CASSDSPGNQETQYF
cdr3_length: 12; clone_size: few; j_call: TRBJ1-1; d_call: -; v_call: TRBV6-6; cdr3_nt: TGTGCCAGCAGCCGACCAAACACTGAAGCTTTCTTT; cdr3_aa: CASSRPNTEAFF
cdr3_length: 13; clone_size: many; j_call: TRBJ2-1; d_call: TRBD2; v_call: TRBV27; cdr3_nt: TGTGCCAGCAGTTTTAGAGGGGAGGGTGAGCAGTTCTTC; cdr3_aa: CASSFRGEGEQFF